This TCR beta chain was sequenced for a study of CD8 T cells in Susac syndrome. RNA amounts of 0.5 to 1 ug underwent reverse transcription with random hexamers. Amplification of TCR beta CDR3 spanned 54 Vbeta and 13 Jbeta via immunoSEQ multiplex PCR. TCRdb re-called the immunoSEQ multiplex PCR reads with MiXCR, one entry per CDR3 protein. The table has about 200,000 distinct CDR3 sequences, 85% to 95% seen once. TEMRA cells were enriched by FACS, and CD4+ and CD8+ T cells were negatively isolated. V was shortened by 4 bases and J by 10 bases, with 13 bases between the two germline ends. The CDR3 covers 12 residues. In germline, CDR1 is LGHDT, CDR2 YNNKEL (reference sequence).

The specimen sequenced was CD4+ T cells from PBMCs. The receptor's source is a human donor in good health. The chain joins TRBV3-1 to TRBJ1-1; weak D call: TRBD1 (6 bases). The CDR3 DNA is TGTGCCAGCAGCCTAAAACAGGGTGTAGCTTTCTTT. It codes for CASSLKQGVAFF. Full variable domain (rest looked up from reference TRBV3-1 and TRBJ1-1): DTAVSQTPKYLVTQMGNDKSIKCEQNLGHDTMYWYKQDSKKFLKIMFSYNNKELIINETVPNRFSPKSPDKAHLNLHINSLELGDSAVYFCASSLKQGVAFFGQGTRLTVV.